This T cell receptor (beta chain) came from a study of cytomegalovirus exposure and HLA in healthy donors. The study, taken as a whole, reports: CMV serostatus was the only recorded immune exposure for donors.

Primers: 60 Vbeta forward and 13 Jbeta reverse. Method: immunoSEQ multiplex PCR; TCRdb's copy keeps in-frame clones and lacks some. Counted here are 150,000 to 200,000 clones, around 83% occurring once; the ten biggest clones make up around 4.1%. The CDR3 runs to 8 residues. Germline assignment: CDR1 GTSNPN and CDR2 SVGIG (reference sequence). V was cut by 7 bases and J by 15 bases, with 10 bases left in between. As concerns this clone: Its matching antigen is unknown.

The rearrangement joins TRBV30 to TRBJ2-1; weak D call: TRBD2 (5 bases). The source material was PBMCs. The TCR comes from a middle-aged man in good health and CMV-seropositive. CDR3 region: CASPGMFF. CDR3 DNA sequence: TGTGCCTCCCCGGGAATGTTCTTC.